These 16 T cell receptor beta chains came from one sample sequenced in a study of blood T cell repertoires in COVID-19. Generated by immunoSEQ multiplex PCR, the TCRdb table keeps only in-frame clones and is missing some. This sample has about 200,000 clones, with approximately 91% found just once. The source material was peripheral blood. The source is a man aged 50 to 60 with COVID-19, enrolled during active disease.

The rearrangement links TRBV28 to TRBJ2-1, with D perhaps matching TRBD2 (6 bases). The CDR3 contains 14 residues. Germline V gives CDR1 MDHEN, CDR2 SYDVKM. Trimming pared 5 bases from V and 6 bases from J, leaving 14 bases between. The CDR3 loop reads CASSGGSWGNEQFF. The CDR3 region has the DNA TGTGCCAGCAGTGGGGGGTCTTGGGGCAATGAGCAGTTCTTC. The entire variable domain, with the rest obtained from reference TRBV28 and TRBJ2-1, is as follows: DVKVTQSSRYLVKRTGEKVFLECVQDMDHENMFWYRQDPGLGLRLIYFSYDVKMKEKGDIPEGYSVSREKKERFSLILESASTNQTSMYLCASSGGSWGNEQFFGPGTRLTVL.

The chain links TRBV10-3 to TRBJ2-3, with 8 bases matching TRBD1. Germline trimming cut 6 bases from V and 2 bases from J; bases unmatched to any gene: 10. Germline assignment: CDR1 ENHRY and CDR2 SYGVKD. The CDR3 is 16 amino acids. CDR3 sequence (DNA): TGTGCCATCAGGTTCGGACAGGGCGGAATCACAGATACGCAGTATTTT. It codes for CAIRFGQGGITDTQYF.

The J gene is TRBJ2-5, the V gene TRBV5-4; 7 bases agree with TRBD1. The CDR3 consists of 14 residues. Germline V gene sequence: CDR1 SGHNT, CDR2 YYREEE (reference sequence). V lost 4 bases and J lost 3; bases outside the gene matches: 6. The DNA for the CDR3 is TGTGCCAGCAGCCCCCCAGGGACAGAAGAGACCCAGTACTTC. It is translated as CASSPPGTEETQYF.

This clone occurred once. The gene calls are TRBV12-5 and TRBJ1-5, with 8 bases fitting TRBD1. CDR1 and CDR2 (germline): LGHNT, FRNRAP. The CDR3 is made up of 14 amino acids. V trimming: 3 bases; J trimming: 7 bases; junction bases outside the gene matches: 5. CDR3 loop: CASGFTGGGQPQHF. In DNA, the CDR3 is TGTGCTAGTGGTTTTACAGGGGGGGGGCAGCCCCAGCATTTT. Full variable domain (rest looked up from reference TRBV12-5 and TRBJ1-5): DARVTQTPRHKVTEMGQEVTMRCQPILGHNTVFWYRQTMMQGLELLAYFRNRAPLDDSGMPKDRFSAEMPDATLATLKIQPSEPRDSAVYFCASGFTGGGQPQHFGDGTRLSIL.

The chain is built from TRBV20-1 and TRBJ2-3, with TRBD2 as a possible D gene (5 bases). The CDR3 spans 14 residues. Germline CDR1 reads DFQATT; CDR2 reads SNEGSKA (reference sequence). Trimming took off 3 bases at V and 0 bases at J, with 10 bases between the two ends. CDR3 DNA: TGCAGTGCTAGTCAACTAGTAAGCACAGATACGCAGTATTTT. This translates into CSASQLVSTDTQYF.

The CDR3: CASSEGQGMNTEAFF. In nucleotides, the CDR3 is TGTGCCAGCAGCGAGGGACAGGGTATGAACACTGAAGCTTTCTTT. V gene TRBV9 combines with J gene TRBJ1-1, with 9 positions matching TRBD1. The CDR3 is 15 amino acids. Losses at the gene ends were 3 bases for V and 0 bases for J; bases not matched to a gene: 3. Per germline, CDR1 SGDLS and CDR2 YYNGEE.

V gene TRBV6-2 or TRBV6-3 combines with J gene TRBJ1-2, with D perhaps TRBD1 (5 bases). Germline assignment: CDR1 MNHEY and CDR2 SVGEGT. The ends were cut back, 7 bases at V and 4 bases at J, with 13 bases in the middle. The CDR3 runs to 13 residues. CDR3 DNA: TGTGCCAGCACCCCTGGGGGGTTCTATGGCTACACCTTC. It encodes CASTPGGFYGYTF.

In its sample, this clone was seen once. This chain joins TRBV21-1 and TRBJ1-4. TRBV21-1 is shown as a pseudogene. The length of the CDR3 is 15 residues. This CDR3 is CASSPRGVSNGELFF. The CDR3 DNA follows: TGTGCCAGCAGCCCCCGGGGGGTCTCTAATGGAGAACTGTTTTTT.

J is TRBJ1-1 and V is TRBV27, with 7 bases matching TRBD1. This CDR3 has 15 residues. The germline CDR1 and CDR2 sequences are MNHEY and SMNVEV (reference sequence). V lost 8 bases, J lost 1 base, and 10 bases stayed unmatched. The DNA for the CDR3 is TGTGCCAGCGGGCCGTGGGACAGAGCGAACACTGAAGCTTTCTTT. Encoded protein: CASGPWDRANTEAFF.

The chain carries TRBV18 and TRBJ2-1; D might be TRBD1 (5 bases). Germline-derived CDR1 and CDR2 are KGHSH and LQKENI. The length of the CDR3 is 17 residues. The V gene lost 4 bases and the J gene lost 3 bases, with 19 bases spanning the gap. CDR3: CASSREGSGLGYNEQFF. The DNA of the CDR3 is TGTGCCAGCTCACGCGAAGGGTCAGGGCTGGGCTACAATGAGCAGTTCTTC.

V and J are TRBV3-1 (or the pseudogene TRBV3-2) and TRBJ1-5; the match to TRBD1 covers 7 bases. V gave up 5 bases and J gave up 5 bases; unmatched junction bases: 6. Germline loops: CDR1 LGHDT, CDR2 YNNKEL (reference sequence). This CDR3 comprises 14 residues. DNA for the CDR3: TGTGCCAGCAGCACTACAGGGGCCCATCAGCCCCAGCATTTT. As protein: CASSTTGAHQPQHF.

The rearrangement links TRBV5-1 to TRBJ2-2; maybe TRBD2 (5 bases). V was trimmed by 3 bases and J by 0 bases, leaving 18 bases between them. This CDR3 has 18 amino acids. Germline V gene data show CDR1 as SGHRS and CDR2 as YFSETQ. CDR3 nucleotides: TGCGCCAGCAGCTCCAATCCACTAGGTTTACCGAACACCGGGGAGCTGTTTTTT. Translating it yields CASSSNPLGLPNTGELFF. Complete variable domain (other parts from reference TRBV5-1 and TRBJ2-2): KAGVTQTPRYLIKTRGQQVTLSCSPISGHRSVSWYQQTPGQGLQFLFEYFSETQRNKGNFPGRFSGRQFSNSRSEMNVSTLELGDSALYLCASSSNPLGLPNTGELFFGEGSRLTVL.

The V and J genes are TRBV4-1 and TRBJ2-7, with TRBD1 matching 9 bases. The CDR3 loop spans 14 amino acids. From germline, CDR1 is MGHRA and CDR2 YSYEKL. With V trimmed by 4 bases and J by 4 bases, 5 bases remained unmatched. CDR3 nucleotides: TGCGCCAGCAGCCCCGACAGGGGGTGGTACGAGCAGTACTTC. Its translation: CASSPDRGWYEQYF.

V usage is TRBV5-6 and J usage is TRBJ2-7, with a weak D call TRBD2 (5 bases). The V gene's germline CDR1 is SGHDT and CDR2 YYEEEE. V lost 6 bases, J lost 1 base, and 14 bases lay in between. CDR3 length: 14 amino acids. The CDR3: CASTWERESYEQYF. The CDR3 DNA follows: TGTGCCAGCACCTGGGAGAGGGAGTCCTACGAGCAGTACTTC.

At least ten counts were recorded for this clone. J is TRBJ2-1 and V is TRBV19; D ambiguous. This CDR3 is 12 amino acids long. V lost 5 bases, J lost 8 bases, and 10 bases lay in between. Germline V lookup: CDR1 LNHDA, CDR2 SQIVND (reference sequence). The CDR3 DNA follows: TGTGCCAGTAGTTTAGGAGCCTATGAGCAGTTCTTC. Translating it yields CASSLGAYEQFF.

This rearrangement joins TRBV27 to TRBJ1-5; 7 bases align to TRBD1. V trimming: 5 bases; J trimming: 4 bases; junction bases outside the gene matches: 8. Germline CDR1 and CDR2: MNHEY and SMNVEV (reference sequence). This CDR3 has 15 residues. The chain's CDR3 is CASSMTGRGNQPQHF. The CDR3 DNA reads TGTGCCAGCAGTATGACAGGGCGAGGGAATCAGCCCCAGCATTTT.